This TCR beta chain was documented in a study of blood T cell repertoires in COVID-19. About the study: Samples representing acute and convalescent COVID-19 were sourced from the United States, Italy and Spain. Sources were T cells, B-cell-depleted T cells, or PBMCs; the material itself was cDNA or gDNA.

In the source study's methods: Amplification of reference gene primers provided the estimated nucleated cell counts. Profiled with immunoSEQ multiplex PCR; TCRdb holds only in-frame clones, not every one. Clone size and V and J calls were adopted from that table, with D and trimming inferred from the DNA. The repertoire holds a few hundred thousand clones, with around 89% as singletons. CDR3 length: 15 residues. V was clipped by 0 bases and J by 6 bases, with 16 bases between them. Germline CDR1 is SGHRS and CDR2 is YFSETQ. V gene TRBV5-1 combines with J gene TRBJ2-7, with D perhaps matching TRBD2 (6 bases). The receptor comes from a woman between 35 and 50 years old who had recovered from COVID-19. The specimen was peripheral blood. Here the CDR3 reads CASSLGVGGIGEQYF. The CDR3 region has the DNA TGCGCCAGCAGCTTGGGGGTGGGAGGCATCGGCGAGCAGTACTTC.